These T cell receptor beta chains were read from a single sample in a study of T cell repertoires in ileal Crohn's disease. Libraries were prepared by immunoSEQ multiplex PCR; TCRdb keeps only in-frame clonotypes and omits some of them. The sample lists around 4,100 clones, 75% to 85% occurring once. Sequenced material: ileal tissue. The receptor source for this set is an adult with Crohn's disease. Each CDR3 is given without its conserved first and last residue. The order of the fields is V gene, clone size, J gene, CDR3 protein. Rows give clone size only sometimes, using once, few, many, or a class for an expanded clone.

TRBV5-1,NA,TRBJ1-6,ASSFLGQGAPSPLH
TRBV6-1,NA,TRBJ2-4,ASETSWGKNIQY
TRBV18,NA,TRBJ1-5,ASSPGRDQPQH
TRBV27,once,TRBJ2-7,ASSSPEQGSYEQY
TRBV2,NA,TRBJ1-5,ASSEARTDAGNQPQH
TRBV6-1,NA,TRBJ2-5,ASSSLGQETQY
TRBV25-1,NA,TRBJ2-7,ASSPGRQGVSYEQY
TRBV11-1,few,TRBJ2-1,ASSLVIRAGLDEQF
TRBV13,NA,TRBJ1-2,ASSLGRRAPLGGYT
TRBV5-1,NA,TRBJ1-3,ASSSGTVSGNTIY
TRBV7-9,NA,TRBJ2-7,ASRVDSYEQY
TRBV7-8,NA,TRBJ1-2,ASSHGHDRYGYT
TRBV7-3,NA,TRBJ2-1,ASSLSLAYGDEQF
TRBV7-3,once,TRBJ1-2,ASSLVDKDGYT
TRBV4-1,NA,TRBJ2-3,ASSQTGATDTQY
TRBV2,NA,TRBJ1-2,ARDRQGRGYGYT
TRBV30,NA,TRBJ2-2,AWSMKGRTGELF
TRBV5-4,NA,TRBJ2-2,ASRMKPSGGDTGELF
TRBV25-1,NA,TRBJ1-2,ASSPTGQGNYGYT
TRBV5-1,NA,TRBJ2-5,ASSSSGEETQY
TRBV11-2,NA,TRBJ1-1,ASSRAGTGNTEAF
TRBV7-2,NA,TRBJ2-2,ASSPYSPSGIGTGELF
TRBV2,NA,TRBJ2-5,ASRTIRDSQETQY
TRBV6-5,NA,TRBJ1-2,ASSSGTGVGYT
TRBV5-5,few,TRBJ1-2,ASSLATGTGYT
TRBV7-9,few,TRBJ2-1,ASSLLLAGGHEQF
TRBV9,NA,TRBJ1-5,ASSGGQSNQPQH
TRBV6-1,once,TRBJ2-3,ASSGTSGGSDTQY
TRBV9,NA,TRBJ2-1,ASSPWILAGDPRGNEQF
TRBV6-1,NA,TRBJ2-7,ASSLSGLSYEQY
TRBV6-1,NA,TRBJ2-5,ASSENVGQGQETQY
TRBV11-2,NA,TRBJ1-2,ASGLSYGYT
TRBV6-5,once,TRBJ2-3,ASRIGTSGNTQY
TRBV29-1,NA,TRBJ2-3,SVQGTGGDTQY
TRBV6-1,NA,TRBJ2-1,ASSAGLAGGSEQF
TRBV9,NA,TRBJ2-7,ASSVLGLAGDEQY
TRBV7-8,once,TRBJ2-2,ASSLDRGGPGELF